This T cell receptor beta chain was captured in a study of quantifying T cell responses using KT2 cells. Overall study context: cDNA was made from DNase-treated RNA using alpha and beta constant primers. The second PCR ran as a qPCR until a predetermined fluorescence threshold was reached. Study-level results: KT2 sequence counts showed saturation when very many KT2 cells were spiked in. KT2 sequences were detected down to about one KT2 cell per 100,000 PBMC.

The cDNA 3' end received a ligated oligonucleotide with a UMI. An equimolar mix of RC1.1 and RC1.2 primed the beta chain across TRBC1 and TRBC2. MiXCR was run by TCRdb on the UMI-ligation and nested PCR reads, yielding one entry per CDR3 protein. The sample lists around 56,000 distinct CDR3 sequences; approximately 13% were seen once. This clonotype was recorded at least ten times. What it binds is unknown. The V end was cut by 1 base, the J end by 7 bases, with 14 bases between. Germline assignment: CDR1 SGHTA and CDR2 FQGNSA. The CDR3 covers 15 residues. The sample is PBMC spiked with counted cells of clone KT2.

The sequence was obtained from a human donor. V gene TRBV7-2 combines with J gene TRBJ2-1, with D possibly being TRBD1 (6 bases). The source material was PBMCs spiked with cells of the T cell clone KT2. The CDR3 is CASSLEPWGRNEQFF. In DNA form, the CDR3 reads TGTGCCAGCAGCTTAGAGCCTTGGGGGCGAAATGAGCAGTTCTTC.